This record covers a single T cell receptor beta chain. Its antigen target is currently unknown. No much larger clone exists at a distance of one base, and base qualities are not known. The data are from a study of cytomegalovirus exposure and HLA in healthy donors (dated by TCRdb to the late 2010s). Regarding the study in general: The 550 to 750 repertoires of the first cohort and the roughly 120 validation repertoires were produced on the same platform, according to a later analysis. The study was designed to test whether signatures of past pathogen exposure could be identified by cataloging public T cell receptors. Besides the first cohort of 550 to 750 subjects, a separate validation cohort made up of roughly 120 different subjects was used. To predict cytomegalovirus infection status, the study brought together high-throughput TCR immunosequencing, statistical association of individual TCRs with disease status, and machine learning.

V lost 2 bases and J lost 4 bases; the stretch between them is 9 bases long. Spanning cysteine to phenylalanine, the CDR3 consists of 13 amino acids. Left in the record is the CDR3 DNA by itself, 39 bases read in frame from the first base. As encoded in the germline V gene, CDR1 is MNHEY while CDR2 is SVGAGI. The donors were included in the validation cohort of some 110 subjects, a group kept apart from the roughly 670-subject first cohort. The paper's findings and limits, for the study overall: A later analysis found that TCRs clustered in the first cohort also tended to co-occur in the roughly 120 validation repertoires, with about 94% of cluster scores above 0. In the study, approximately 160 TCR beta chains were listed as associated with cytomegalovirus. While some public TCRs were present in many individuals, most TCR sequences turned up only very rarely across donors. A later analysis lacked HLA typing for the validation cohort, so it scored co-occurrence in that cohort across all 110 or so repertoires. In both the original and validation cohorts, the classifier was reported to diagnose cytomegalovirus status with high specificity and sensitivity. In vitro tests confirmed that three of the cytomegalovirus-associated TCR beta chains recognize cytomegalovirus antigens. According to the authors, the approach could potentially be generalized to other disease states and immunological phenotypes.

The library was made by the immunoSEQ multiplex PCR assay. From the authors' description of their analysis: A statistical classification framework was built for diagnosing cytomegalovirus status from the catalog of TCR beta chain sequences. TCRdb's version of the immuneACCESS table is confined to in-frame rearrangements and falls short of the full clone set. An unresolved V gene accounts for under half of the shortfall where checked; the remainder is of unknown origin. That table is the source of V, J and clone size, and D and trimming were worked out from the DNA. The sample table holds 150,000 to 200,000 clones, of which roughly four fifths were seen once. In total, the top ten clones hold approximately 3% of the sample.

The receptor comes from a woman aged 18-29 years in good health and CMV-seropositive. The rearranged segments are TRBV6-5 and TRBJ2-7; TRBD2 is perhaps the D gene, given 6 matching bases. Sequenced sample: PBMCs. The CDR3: CASSYREAYEQYF. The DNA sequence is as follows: TGTGCCAGCAGTTACAGGGAGGCGTACGAGCAGTACTTC.